The 32 T cell receptor beta chains below come from one sample, sequenced in a study of OX40 agonist ivuxolimab in advanced cancers. The assay was immunoSEQ multiplex PCR, and TCRdb's table has in-frame clones only and misses some. The sample has over 60,000 clones; roughly 80% are singletons. The input for sequencing was CD4+ or CD8+ T cells sorted from blood, taken in a trial of the OX40 agonist ivuxolimab. Receptors originate from an adult with an advanced solid tumor such as melanoma, head and neck, liver or kidney cancer.

This clone was seen a single time. The chain recombines TRBV19 with TRBJ2-6, with no clear D. The CDR3 loop spans 14 amino acids. CDR1 and CDR2 from the germline V gene are LNHDA and SQIVND (reference sequence). V was pared by 5 bases and J by 0 bases, with 5 bases between. CDR3 sequence (DNA): TGTGCCAGTAGTCTCTTCTCTGGGGCCAACGTCCTGACTTTC. It yields the protein CASSLFSGANVLTF.

The chain employs TRBV5-4 and TRBJ2-1, with TRBD2 matching over 12 bases. The CDR3 sequence is 18 residues long. Germline CDR1 is SGHNT and CDR2 is YYREEE (reference sequence). Trimming cost V 5 bases and J 3 bases; bases outside gene matches: 12. CDR3 nucleotides: TGTGCCAGCAGTGTGAGGTGGCTAGCGGGAGGGGTCTACAATGAGCAGTTCTTC. Translating gives CASSVRWLAGGVYNEQFF.

The V and J genes are TRBV5-1 and TRBJ2-3; D ambiguous. V dropped 4 bases and J dropped 6 bases, with 12 bases sitting between them. The CDR3 spans 13 residues. Germline CDR1 and CDR2: SGHRS and YFSETQ. The CDR3 sequence: CASSPTGYDTQYF. The CDR3 DNA reads as TGCGCCAGCAGCCCGACTGGATACGATACGCAGTATTTT.

The genes are TRBV6-6 and TRBJ1-1, with D possibly being TRBD1 (5 bases). The CDR3 totals 15 residues. With 5 bases removed from V and 1 base from J, the gap between germline ends came to 14 bases. Germline CDR1 MNHNY, CDR2 SVGAGI (reference sequence). The CDR3 reads CASSLAGTQNTEAFF. The CDR3, as DNA: TGTGCCAGCAGTCTCGCCGGGACTCAGAACACTGAAGCTTTCTTT.

This clone was found a few times. The rearrangement links TRBV7-2 to TRBJ2-1; D gene ambiguous. This CDR3 region has 13 residues. Germline lookup yields CDR1 SGHTA and CDR2 FQGNSA. The ends were cut back, 5 bases at V and 2 bases at J, with 7 bases in the middle. CDR3 in DNA: TGTGCCAGCAGCCCTGACACCTACAATGAGCAGTTCTTC. Its translation: CASSPDTYNEQFF.

This chain connects TRBV7-8 to TRBJ1-2; a possible D gene is TRBD1 (5 bases). The CDR3 has 12 amino acids. Germline CDR1 is SGHVS and CDR2 is FQNEAQ. The ends were cut back, 5 bases at V and 3 bases at J, with 7 bases in the middle. Written as DNA, the CDR3 is TGTGCCAGCAGCCAGGGACACTATGGCTACACCTTC. This translates into CASSQGHYGYTF.

A few counts support this clone. The chain carries TRBV25-1 and TRBJ2-1; 9 positions agree with TRBD2. The CDR3 length is 14 residues. V dropped 6 bases and J dropped 10; count of bases not matched to a gene: 10. Germline V gene data show CDR1 as MGHDK and CDR2 as SYGVNS. The CDR3 bases are TGTGCCAGCAGGCAGGCGGGAGGGTACGAGGAGCAGTTCTTC. Translating gives CASRQAGGYEEQFF. The whole variable domain, filled in from reference TRBV25-1 and TRBJ2-1, reads EADIYQTPRYLVIGTGKKITLECSQTMGHDKMYWYQQDPGMELHLIHYSYGVNSTEKGDLSSESTVSRIRTEHFPLTLESARPSHTSQYLCASRQAGGYEEQFFGPGTRLTVL.

This clone was observed once. The rearrangement links TRBV4-1 to TRBJ2-5; D might be TRBD1 or TRBD2, each matching 5 bases. Trimming stripped 1 base from V and 2 bases from J, with 5 bases between. CDR3 length equals 13 residues. Germline CDR1 reads MGHRA; CDR2 reads YSYEKL. The CDR3 region is CASSQGGQETQYF. The CDR3, as DNA: TGCGCCAGCAGCCAAGGGGGGCAAGAGACCCAGTACTTC.

Points on this clone: A junction end diverges from the germline sequence, so it may reflect a read error. The rearrangement joins TRBV28 to TRBJ1-1; D perhaps matches TRBD1 (6 bases). The CDR3 sequence is 13 residues long. Per the germline V gene, CDR1 is MDHEN and CDR2 is SYDVKM. The CDR3 loop reads CVSSFSAGTEAFF. The CDR3 DNA is TGTGTCAGCAGTTTTTCCGCCGGGACAGAAGCTTTCTTT. Filled out from reference TRBV28 and TRBJ1-1, the complete variable domain reads DVKVTQSSRYLVKRTGEKVFLECVQDMDHENMFWYRQDPGLGLRLIYFSYDVKMKEKGDIPEGYSVSREKKERFSLILESASTNQTSMYLCVSSFSAGTEAFFGQGTRLTVV.

This clone was recorded only once. The chain is built from TRBV5-1 and TRBJ2-2; 7 bases align to TRBD1. This CDR3 is 12 amino acids long. J gave up 9 bases and V 4 bases, and 3 bases lay outside the gene matches. CDR1 and CDR2 from the germline V gene are SGHRS and YFSETQ. CDR3 sequence reads: CASSEGGRELFF. CDR3 nucleotide sequence: TGCGCCAGCAGCGAAGGGGGCCGGGAGCTGTTTTTT.

This chain connects TRBV20-1 to TRBJ2-1, with D uncertain. The CDR3 is made up of 10 amino acids. V was trimmed by 5 bases and J by 9 bases, leaving 8 bases between them. In germline, CDR1 is DFQATT, CDR2 SNEGSKA (reference sequence). The CDR3: CSAGRGEQFF. CDR3 nucleotides: TGCAGTGCTGGCCGAGGTGAGCAGTTCTTC.

The chain has TRBV10-3 and TRBJ1-1; 12 nucleotides line up with TRBD1. The CDR3 has 17 amino acids. V dropped 10 bases and J dropped 5; count of bases not matched to a gene: 17. From germline, CDR1 is ENHRY and CDR2 SYGVKD. The DNA of the CDR3 is TGTGCCACACACCGGGACAGGGGGCTAACGAGAGGTACTGAAGCTTTCTTT. Translation: CATHRDRGLTRGTEAFF.

This clone was seen just once. The chain employs TRBV5-1 and TRBJ2-3; 8 nucleotides line up with TRBD2. The germline gives CDR1 SGHRS, CDR2 YFSETQ. With 4 bases clipped from V and 4 bases from J, the junction kept 8 bases outside the gene matches. The CDR3 sequence is 15 residues long. In nucleotides, the CDR3 is TGCGCCAGCAGCCCTGGGCTAGCGGGTCCAGATACGCAGTATTTT. Translating gives CASSPGLAGPDTQYF.

This clone has just one count. This chain joins TRBV5-4 and TRBJ2-7; D is unclear. The germline V gene has CDR1 SGHNT and CDR2 YYREEE (reference sequence). V was shortened by 4 bases and J by 4 bases, with 12 bases between the two germline ends. This CDR3 is built from 13 residues. CDR3 coding DNA: TGTGCCAGCAGCCTAGACACTACTTACGAGCAGTACTTC. This sequence encodes CASSLDTTYEQYF.

V is TRBV6-6 and J is TRBJ1-2; unclear D gene. The germline V gene has CDR1 MNHNY and CDR2 SVGAGI (reference sequence). The CDR3 consists of 13 residues. Trimming cost V 5 bases and J 5 bases, with 12 bases left between them. CDR3 loop: CASSRGYEYGYTF. CDR3 sequence (DNA): TGTGCCAGCAGTCGCGGGTATGAGTATGGCTACACCTTC.

The chain carries TRBV7-2 and TRBJ1-2; D is uncertain. The length of the CDR3 is 14 residues. Germline V gene sequence: CDR1 SGHTA, CDR2 FQGNSA. The germline V and J ends were trimmed by 1 base and 3 bases, with 9 bases remaining between them. In DNA form, the CDR3 reads TGTGCCAGCAGCTTAGTAGCGGAATACTATGGCTACACCTTC. Translation: CASSLVAEYYGYTF.

This clone was observed a few times. This rearrangement joins TRBV21-1 to TRBJ2-7; the D call in the table, TRBD1, was not verified against the DNA. TRBV21-1 is an annotated pseudogene. This CDR3 spans 14 amino acids. The CDR3 spells CASSKGGTGYEQYV. CDR3 bases: TGTGCCAGCAGCAAAGGCGGGACAGGCTACGAGCAGTACGTC.

The gene calls are TRBV9 and TRBJ1-6; 8 nucleotides align to TRBD1. Germline V CDR1 and CDR2: SGDLS, YYNGEE. With V trimmed by 3 bases and J by 5 bases, 10 bases remained unmatched. The CDR3 is 17 amino acids. The CDR3 sequence is CASSATGGDTNNSPLHF. In nucleotides, the CDR3 is TGTGCCAGCAGCGCCACAGGGGGGGACACCAATAATTCACCCCTCCACTTT.

This clone was recorded once. The genes are TRBV7-3 and TRBJ2-7; 7 nucleotides align to TRBD1. The J segment lost 3 bases and the V segment lost 3 bases, leaving 11 bases of the junction unmatched. The CDR3 runs to 16 residues. Per germline, CDR1 SGHTA and CDR2 FQGTGA. CDR3 in amino acids: CASSLEPGGDGYEQYF. CDR3 DNA sequence: TGTGCCAGCAGCTTGGAACCAGGGGGTGATGGCTACGAGCAGTACTTC.

A few counts support this clone. The V call is TRBV28, the J call TRBJ1-2, with D perhaps matching TRBD1 (6 bases). In germline, CDR1 is MDHEN, CDR2 SYDVKM. Trimming took 5 bases from V and 2 from J, leaving 9 bases between them. This CDR3 is 13 amino acids long. The CDR3 DNA reads as TGTGCCAGCAGTCAAACAGGGAACTATGGCTACACCTTC. Amino acids: CASSQTGNYGYTF.

The chain employs TRBV6-1 and TRBJ1-3, with 9 positions matching TRBD1. The CDR3 runs 14 residues. The V segment lost 8 bases and the J segment 1 base; nucleotides outside the gene matches: 3. Germline V gives CDR1 MNHNS, CDR2 SASEGT. This chain's CDR3 is CASSQGASGNTIYF. DNA for the CDR3: TGTGCCAGCTCACAGGGGGCTTCTGGAAACACCATATATTTT.

A single count supports this clone. This rearrangement joins TRBV7-3 to TRBJ2-3; 7 nucleotides line up with TRBD1. V trimming: 5 bases; J trimming: 2 bases; junction bases outside the gene matches: 7. The V gene's germline CDR1 is SGHTA and CDR2 FQGTGA. CDR3 length: 15 amino acids. CDR3 nucleotides: TGTGCCAGCAGCCCGGGACAGCGGAACACAGATACGCAGTATTTT. Its translation is CASSPGQRNTDTQYF. The entire variable domain, with the rest obtained from reference TRBV7-3 and TRBJ2-3, is as follows: GAGVSQTPSNKVTEKGKYVELRCDPISGHTALYWYRQSLGQGPEFLIYFQGTGAADDSGLPNDRFFAVRPEGSVSTLKIQRTERGDSAVYLCASSPGQRNTDTQYFGPGTRLTVL.

V and J are TRBV7-3 and TRBJ2-3, with 8 bases matching TRBD2. The ends lost 3 bases at V and 2 bases at J; junction bases unmatched: 4. CDR3 length: 15 residues. Looked up from germline, CDR1 is SGHTA and CDR2 is FQGTGA. In nucleotides, the CDR3 is TGTGCCAGCAGCTTTGACGGGGGGGCCACAGATACGCAGTATTTT. Amino acids: CASSFDGGATDTQYF.

This rearrangement joins TRBV28 to TRBJ1-4, with 10 bases matching TRBD1. The ends lost 5 bases at V and 2 bases at J; junction bases unmatched: 2. This CDR3 region has 15 residues. Looked up from germline, CDR1 is MDHEN and CDR2 is SYDVKM. In nucleotides, the CDR3 is TGTGCCAGCAGTGGGACAGGGGTGACTAATGAAAAACTGTTTTTT. This codes for CASSGTGVTNEKLFF.

The gene calls are TRBV5-6 and TRBJ2-3, with a possible D match to TRBD2 (6 bases). The CDR3 runs 15 residues. Germline V gene sequence: CDR1 SGHDT, CDR2 YYEEEE. V was trimmed by 0 bases and J by 0 bases, leaving 8 bases between them. CDR3 in amino acids: CASSLASGSTDTQYF. In DNA, the CDR3 is TGTGCCAGCAGCTTGGCCAGCGGGAGCACAGATACGCAGTATTTT.

The chain joins TRBV28 to TRBJ1-1; D may be TRBD1 (6 bases). The CDR3 sequence is 14 residues long. Germline CDR1 MDHEN, CDR2 SYDVKM. V lost 3 bases, J lost 8 bases, and 16 bases lay in between. The CDR3 here is CASSLSPGVPEAFF. The DNA for the CDR3 is TGTGCCAGCAGTTTGAGCCCAGGGGTCCCCGAAGCTTTCTTT.

The chain couples TRBV10-1 to TRBJ1-6; D is unclear. The CDR3 length is 13 residues. V lost 7 bases to trimming and J lost 8 bases, with 12 bases between them. Germline V CDR1 and CDR2: WNHNN, SYGVQD (reference sequence). CDR3 bases: TGCGCCAGCAATACGGGAGGAGATTCACCCCTCCACTTT. Protein: CASNTGGDSPLHF.

The chain recombines TRBV5-1 with TRBJ2-1, with TRBD2 matching 7 bases. V shed 2 bases, J shed 5 bases, and the junction held 7 bases outside the gene matches. CDR3 length: 15 residues. Per germline, CDR1 SGHRS and CDR2 YFSETQ. The CDR3, as DNA: TGCGCCAGCAGCTTACTTTTTCTAGCGGACAATGAGCAGTTCTTC. Translating it yields CASSLLFLADNEQFF.

In this sample, this clone turned up a few times. The CDR3 region has the DNA TGTGCCAGCAGTTTGGCAGGCGAGAACACTGAAGCTTTCTTT. The encoded protein is CASSLAGENTEAFF. The chain joins TRBV9 to TRBJ1-1, with unresolved D. Germline V gene sequence: CDR1 SGDLS, CDR2 YYNGEE. The CDR3 covers 14 residues. V was clipped by 5 bases and J by 1 base, with 12 bases between them.

The chain couples TRBV5-1 to TRBJ2-2, with 9 positions matching TRBD1. CDR1 is SGHRS, CDR2 YFSETQ, per germline. V lost 4 bases and J lost 3; bases outside the gene matches: 4. CDR3 length: 15 amino acids. This chain's CDR3 is CASSPGTGHTGELFF. In DNA, the CDR3 is TGCGCCAGCAGCCCAGGGACAGGGCACACCGGGGAGCTGTTTTTT.

A few counts support this clone. The V gene is TRBV10-3, the J gene TRBJ2-2; 9 bases agree with TRBD2. The J segment lost 1 base and the V segment lost 6 bases, leaving 6 bases of the junction unmatched. The CDR3 is 16 amino acids. Per germline, CDR1 ENHRY and CDR2 SYGVKD. The CDR3 nucleotides are TGTGCCATCAGCCCCGAAGCGGGAGGGAACACCGGGGAGCTGTTTTTT. Protein: CAISPEAGGNTGELFF.

The chain combines TRBV6-5 with TRBJ2-5; D remains ambiguous. This CDR3 spans 14 amino acids. V shed 0 bases and J shed 2 bases, with 7 bases lying between them. The germline CDR1 and CDR2 sequences are MNHEY and SVGAGI. The CDR3, as DNA: TGTGCCAGCAGTTACTCGAGACTTCAAGAGACCCAGTACTTC. Protein product: CASSYSRLQETQYF.